This T cell receptor beta chain came from a study of CD8 T cells in ankylosing spondylitis. Findings and caveats of the study: Matched ankylosing spondylitis synovial fluid reportedly contained a significantly enriched population of disease-linked clones. In ankylosing spondylitis blood, a motif of roughly eight highly homologous TCR beta variants appeared characteristic.

This clonotype occurred many times. What it binds is unknown. The TCR beta libraries were generated through quantitative 5'-RACE incorporating molecular barcodes. MiXCR, applied by TCRdb to the 5' RACE reads, yields one record per CDR3 protein. The sample holds just under 95,000 distinct CDR3 sequences, 8.5% to 9% seen once. V gave up 2 bases and J gave up 1 base; unmatched junction bases: 11. The CDR3 loop spans 18 amino acids. The sequencing input was blood, either unsorted or a sorted T cell fraction (not recorded which). The TCR originated in a male donor with ankylosing spondylitis or in good health (not recorded which). The chain uses TRBV12-3 or TRBV12-4 and TRBJ2-3; 8 nucleotides agree with TRBD2. CDR3 in DNA: TGTGCCAGCAGTTTATCCTCCCGTCGGCGGGGGGGCACAGATACGCAGTATTTT. Encoded protein: CASSLSSRRRGGTDTQYF.